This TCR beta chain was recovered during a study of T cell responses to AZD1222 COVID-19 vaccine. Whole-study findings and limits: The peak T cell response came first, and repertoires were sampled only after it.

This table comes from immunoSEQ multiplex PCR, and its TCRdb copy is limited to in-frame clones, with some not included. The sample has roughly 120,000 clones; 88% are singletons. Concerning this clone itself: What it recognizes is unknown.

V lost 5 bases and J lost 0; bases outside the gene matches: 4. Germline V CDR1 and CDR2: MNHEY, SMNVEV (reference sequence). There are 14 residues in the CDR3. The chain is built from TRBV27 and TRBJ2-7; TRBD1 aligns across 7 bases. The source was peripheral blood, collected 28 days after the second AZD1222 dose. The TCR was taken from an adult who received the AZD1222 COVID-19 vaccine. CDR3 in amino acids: CASSGQVSSYEQYF. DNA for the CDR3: TGTGCCAGCAGTGGACAGGTCAGCTCCTACGAGCAGTACTTC.